A selection of T cell receptor beta chains follows, all from one sample in a study of graft-versus-host responses after intestinal transplantation. The assay was immunoSEQ multiplex PCR, and TCRdb's table has in-frame clones only and misses some. The sample comprises fewer than 75,000 clones, about 90% of which are singletons, and around 1.5% rests with the top ten. Material: PBMCs, obtained 26 days after transplant. The receptors here all came from a human patient who received an intestinal transplant, so some T cells may come from the graft donor. Both conserved end residues are part of each CDR3. The D gene is left open where the match is weak. Expanded clones get a size class; other rows say once, few or many, or leave the size out.

CDR3	DNA	V	J	size	D
CASSIRTSQETQYF	TGTGCCAGCAGCATCCGGACTAGCCAAGAGACCCAGTACTTC	TRBV13	TRBJ2-5	NA	TRBD2
CASSPPPGLYTEAFF	TGTGCCAGCAGTCCCCCCCCGGGACTCTACACTGAAGCTTTCTTT	TRBV27	TRBJ1-1	NA	NA
CASSLNRGDYEQYF	TGTGCCAGCAGTTTAAACAGGGGGGACTACGAGCAGTACTTC	TRBV27	TRBJ2-7	NA	TRBD1
CAISDPGVASTEAFF	TGTGCCATCAGTGACCCAGGGGTGGCTAGCACTGAAGCTTTCTTT	TRBV10-3	TRBJ1-1	NA	NA
CASSEASGGDEKLFF	TGTGCCAGCAGTGAAGCAAGCGGGGGCGATGAAAAACTGTTTTTT	TRBV6-1	TRBJ1-4	NA	NA
CATRYPKRAGGGGDTQYF	TGTGCCACCAGGTATCCCAAACGAGCGGGAGGCGGGGGAGATACGCAGTATTTT	TRBV15	TRBJ2-3	once	TRBD2
CASSLSGNEQFF	TGTGCCAGCAGCTTATCGGGCAATGAGCAGTTCTTC	TRBV7-9	TRBJ2-1	NA	NA
CASSVDGESSTDTQYF	TGTGCCAGCAGCGTAGACGGGGAGTCTTCAACAGATACGCAGTATTTT	TRBV9	TRBJ2-3	NA	NA
CASCFENSPLHF	TGTGCCAGCTGTTTCGAGAATTCACCCCTCCACTTT	TRBV28	TRBJ1-6	NA	NA
CASSERDGGELFF	TGTGCCAGCAGTGAGCGGGACGGCGGGGAGCTGTTTTTT	TRBV6-4	TRBJ2-2	NA	NA
CASRVAGSTDTQYF	TGTGCCAGCAGGGTAGCGGGGAGCACAGATACGCAGTATTTT	TRBV27	TRBJ2-3	NA	TRBD2
CASSFRGVVEQFF	TGTGCCAGCAGTTTCCGGGGAGTCGTTGAGCAGTTCTTC	TRBV27	TRBJ2-1	NA	NA
CASSQDNGLAGADTQYF	TGTGCCAGCAGCCAAGATAACGGGCTAGCGGGGGCTGATACGCAGTATTTT	TRBV4-2	TRBJ2-3	NA	TRBD2
CAGSDRGYNQPQHF	TGTGCCGGTAGCGATCGGGGTTATAATCAGCCCCAGCATTTT	TRBV19	TRBJ1-5	NA	NA
CASSLAAGSGGAPDTQYF	TGCGCCAGCAGCTTGGCCGCGGGGAGCGGGGGGGCCCCAGATACGCAGTATTTT	TRBV5-1	TRBJ2-3	NA	TRBD2
CASRWAIGGTEAFF	TGTGCCAGCAGGTGGGCCATCGGGGGCACTGAAGCTTTCTTT	TRBV6-5	TRBJ1-1	NA	NA
CASSLEPGTSGGAGTQYF	TGTGCCAGCAGTCTAGAACCCGGGACTAGCGGGGGGGCGGGTACGCAGTATTTT	TRBV27	TRBJ2-3	NA	TRBD2
CASNPTRGGSTGEGSYEQYF	TGTGCCAGTAACCCTACCCGGGGAGGGTCGACGGGGGAGGGCTCCTACGAGCAGTACTTC	TRBV19	TRBJ2-7	NA	TRBD2
CASRPGTGNTGELFF	TGTGCCAGCAGACCTGGGACAGGGAACACCGGGGAGCTGTTTTTT	TRBV28	TRBJ2-2	NA	TRBD1
CASSTAAGGYNEQFF	TGTGCCAGCAGTACCGCAGCGGGGGGGTACAATGAGCAGTTCTTC	TRBV27	TRBJ2-1	NA	TRBD2
CASRDAGDRREQYF	TGTGCCAGCAGGGACGCAGGGGACCGGCGCGAGCAGTACTTC	TRBV7-3	TRBJ2-7	NA	NA
CASSVAGDHNEQFF	TGTGCCAGCAGCGTAGCGGGGGACCACAATGAGCAGTTCTTC	TRBV7-3	TRBJ2-1	NA	TRBD2
CASSWTGSSYEQYF	TGTGCCAGCAGTTGGACAGGGAGCTCCTACGAGCAGTACTTC	TRBV27	TRBJ2-7	NA	TRBD1
CASRAGTGKGQETQYF	TGTGCCAGTAGGGCCGGGACAGGGAAGGGCCAAGAGACCCAGTACTTC	TRBV19	TRBJ2-5	NA	TRBD1
CASSLGPHWRETQYF	TGTGCCAGCAGCTTAGGACCGCACTGGAGGGAGACCCAGTACTTC	TRBV27	TRBJ2-5	NA	NA
CASGSDRAGGNEQFF	TGTGCCAGCGGATCCGACAGGGCGGGGGGGAATGAGCAGTTCTTC	TRBV6-5	TRBJ2-1	NA	TRBD2
CASSLGVETGGWPREKLFF	TGTGCCAGCAGTTTAGGGGTTGAGACAGGAGGCTGGCCTAGGGAAAAACTGTTTTTT	TRBV28	TRBJ1-4	NA	NA
CSVDAQGAREETQYF	TGCAGCGTTGATGCTCAGGGGGCGCGGGAGGAGACCCAGTACTTC	TRBV29-1	TRBJ2-5	few	NA
CASSEGSGYNSPLHF	TGTGCCAGCAGTGAAGGTTCAGGGTACAATTCACCCCTCCACTTT	TRBV2	TRBJ1-6	NA	NA
CASSYLAGGTDTQYF	TGTGCCAGCAGTTACCTAGCGGGGGGCACAGATACGCAGTATTTT	TRBV6-5	TRBJ2-3	NA	TRBD2
CASRQPPGTEAFF	TGTGCCAGCAGACAACCTCCGGGCACTGAAGCTTTCTTT	TRBV6-5	TRBJ1-1	once	NA
CASSWDWVFHEQYF	TGTGCCAGCAGTTGGGACTGGGTATTCCACGAGCAGTACTTC	TRBV28	TRBJ2-7	NA	NA
CASERLAGLGYHGTDTQYF	TGTGCCAGCGAGAGACTAGCGGGTCTTGGGTATCATGGCACAGATACGCAGTATTTT	TRBV28	TRBJ2-3	once	TRBD2
CASSAPGTSADTQYF	TGTGCCAGCAGCGCCCCCGGGACTAGCGCTGATACGCAGTATTTT	TRBV9	TRBJ2-3	NA	TRBD2
CASSGETGGTNYGYTF	TGTGCCAGTAGTGGGGAAACAGGGGGCACTAACTATGGCTACACCTTC	TRBV19	TRBJ1-2	NA	TRBD1
CASSRTGNTEAFF	TGTGCCAGCAGCCGGACAGGGAACACTGAAGCTTTCTTT	TRBV9	TRBJ1-1	NA	TRBD1
CASGLFGPGRKRHEQFF	TGTGCTAGTGGTTTGTTTGGCCCGGGAAGAAAAAGACATGAGCAGTTCTTC	TRBV12-5	TRBJ2-1	NA	NA
CASSSPDRGEVEAFF	TGTGCCAGCAGTTCCCCTGACAGGGGAGAAGTTGAAGCTTTCTTT	TRBV27	TRBJ1-1	NA	TRBD1
CASTQFGTSGRASNTGELFF	TGTGCCAGCACACAATTTGGGACTAGCGGGAGGGCCTCGAACACCGGGGAGCTGTTTTTT	TRBV19	TRBJ2-2	NA	TRBD2
CASSPGGTSGTYEQYF	TGTGCCAGCAGCCCAGGGGGGACTAGCGGTACGTACGAGCAGTACTTC	TRBV13	TRBJ2-7	NA	TRBD2
CASSLPGTGSSYNSPLHF	TGTGCCAGTAGTCTTCCAGGGACAGGGAGCTCCTATAATTCACCCCTCCACTTT	TRBV19	TRBJ1-6	few	TRBD1
CALNVRGYEQYF	TGTGCCCTAAACGTGCGGGGCTACGAGCAGTACTTC	TRBV2	TRBJ2-7	NA	NA
CASSLATGSEAFF	TGTGCCAGCAGCTTAGCGACAGGATCTGAAGCTTTCTTT	TRBV7-6	TRBJ1-1	NA	NA
CASSLSGQGLYGYTF	TGTGCCAGCAGTTTAAGTGGGCAGGGGCTTTATGGCTACACCTTC	TRBV28	TRBJ1-2	NA	NA
CASRPTGVGDEKLFF	TGTGCCAGCAGACCTACAGGGGTTGGCGATGAAAAACTGTTTTTT	TRBV28	TRBJ1-4	NA	TRBD1